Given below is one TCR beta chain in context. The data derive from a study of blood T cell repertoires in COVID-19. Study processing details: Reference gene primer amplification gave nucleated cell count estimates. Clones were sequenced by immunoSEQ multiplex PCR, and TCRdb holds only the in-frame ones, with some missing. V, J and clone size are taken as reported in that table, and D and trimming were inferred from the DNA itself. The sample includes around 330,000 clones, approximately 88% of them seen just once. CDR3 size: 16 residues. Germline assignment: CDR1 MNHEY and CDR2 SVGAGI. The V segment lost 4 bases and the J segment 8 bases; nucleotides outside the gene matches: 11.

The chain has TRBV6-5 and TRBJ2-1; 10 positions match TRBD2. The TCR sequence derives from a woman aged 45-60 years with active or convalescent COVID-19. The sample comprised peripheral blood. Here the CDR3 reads CASSFYSGRPGDEQFF. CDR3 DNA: TGTGCCAGCAGTTTCTATAGCGGGAGGCCTGGAGATGAGCAGTTCTTC.